Below, 17 T cell receptor beta chains from the same sample are listed, as sequenced in a study of cytomegalovirus exposure and HLA in healthy donors. The PCR was carried out with 60 Vbeta primers and 13 Jbeta primers. Sequencing was performed with immunoSEQ multiplex PCR; in TCRdb, only in-frame clones are kept and a portion is missing. This repertoire shows fewer than 200,000 clones, about 75% found once; its top ten account for 2% to 3%. Sequencing input: PBMCs. Receptors originate from a female donor in good health and CMV-seronegative.

V usage is TRBV9 and J usage is TRBJ2-3, with TRBD1 identical over 9 bases. There are 16 residues in the CDR3. J lost 5 bases, V lost 4 bases, and 11 bases had no gene match. From germline, CDR1 is SGDLS and CDR2 YYNGEE. In nucleotides, the CDR3 is TGTGCCAGCAGCTATTTACAGGGGGCTGACGGAGATACGCAGTATTTT. It is translated as CASSYLQGADGDTQYF.

The chain carries TRBV18 and TRBJ2-2, with a weak D call TRBD1 (6 bases). The germline V gene has CDR1 KGHSH and CDR2 LQKENI. Trimming left V 2 bases short and J 1 base short, with 20 bases between. CDR3 length: 19 amino acids. The CDR3: CASSPTFRAKQGNTGELFF. DNA for the CDR3: TGTGCCAGCTCACCAACATTTAGGGCGAAACAGGGGAACACCGGGGAGCTGTTTTTT.

The V call is TRBV6-5, the J call TRBJ2-1; possibly TRBD2 for D (5 bases). Trimming cost V 6 bases and J 3 bases, with 15 bases left between them. The CDR3 totals 15 residues. Germline CDR1 and CDR2: MNHEY and SVGAGI. DNA of the CDR3: TGTGCCAGCAGCCAATCTCCCCGGGGCTACAATGAGCAGTTCTTC. Protein: CASSQSPRGYNEQFF.

The CDR3: CASSQEKRGGSDTQYF. The CDR3 DNA sequence: TGTGCCAGCAGCCAAGAAAAGCGGGGGGGATCAGATACGCAGTATTTT. The V gene is TRBV4-2, the J gene TRBJ2-3; 10 nucleotides match TRBD2. J gave up 4 bases and V 0 bases, and 4 bases lay outside the gene matches. CDR3 length: 16 amino acids. Germline CDR1 and CDR2: LGHNA and YNFKEQ.

Only a few counts were recorded for this clone. The chain joins TRBV25-1 to TRBJ1-1, with TRBD1 as a possible D gene (6 bases). The V gene lost 5 bases and the J gene lost 5 bases, with 15 bases spanning the gap. This CDR3 region has 14 residues. CDR1 is MGHDK and CDR2 is SYGVNS in the germline V gene. CDR3 DNA: TGTGCCAGCAGTTCACAGGGAAGAGGAACTGAAGCTTTCTTT. Translation: CASSSQGRGTEAFF.

This chain joins TRBV18 and TRBJ2-7, with D possibly matching TRBD2 (5 bases). Trimming cost V 4 bases and J 5 bases, with 12 bases left between them. This CDR3 spans 13 amino acids. CDR1 and CDR2 from the germline V gene are KGHSH and LQKENI. CDR3 loop: CASSRGSVDEQYF. The CDR3 coding sequence is TGTGCCAGCTCACGAGGTAGCGTAGACGAGCAGTACTTC. Variable domain in full (rest from reference TRBV18 and TRBJ2-7): NAGVMQNPRHLVRRRGQEARLRCSPMKGHSHVYWYRQLPEEGLKFMVYLQKENIIDESGMPKERFSAEFPKEGPSILRIQQVVRGDSAAYFCASSRGSVDEQYFGPGTRLTVT.

This clone was seen once. This chain uses TRBV28 with TRBJ1-5; tentatively, D is TRBD1 (5 bases). Germline CDR1 reads MDHEN; CDR2 reads SYDVKM. V lost 2 bases to trimming and J lost 4 bases, with 24 bases between them. The CDR3 has 19 amino acids. CDR3 sequence (DNA): TGTGCCAGCAGTTTACCCCCTAGGGAGGGGATAGAAGTGAATCAGCCCCAGCATTTT. As protein: CASSLPPREGIEVNQPQHF.

The chain employs TRBV5-4 and TRBJ2-1; 10 bases map to TRBD2. Germline V lookup: CDR1 SGHNT, CDR2 YYREEE (reference sequence). The V segment lost 2 bases and the J segment 5 bases; nucleotides outside the gene matches: 1. This CDR3 has 14 residues. CDR3 sequence: CASSFGLADNEQFF. CDR3 in DNA: TGTGCCAGCAGCTTCGGACTAGCGGACAATGAGCAGTTCTTC.

This chain joins TRBV29-1 and TRBJ2-1, with D possibly matching TRBD2 (6 bases). The CDR3 is made up of 14 amino acids. Germline V lookup: CDR1 SQVTM, CDR2 ANQGSEA. Deletions cut 3 bases from V and 0 bases from J, with 9 bases between. This chain's CDR3 is CSVERGSSYNEQFF. The CDR3 DNA reads as TGCAGCGTTGAGCGGGGTAGCTCCTACAATGAGCAGTTCTTC.

The V call is TRBV27, the J call TRBJ1-1, with D maybe TRBD1 (6 bases). V lost 8 bases and J 2 bases, leaving 9 bases between the germline ends. Germline V gene lookup returns CDR1 MNHEY and CDR2 SMNVEV (reference sequence). The CDR3 extends over 12 amino acids. CDR3 loop: CASAQGNTEAFF. The CDR3 bases are TGTGCCAGCGCACAGGGCAACACTGAAGCTTTCTTT.

The rearrangement links TRBV5-1 to TRBJ2-3, with TRBD1 identical over 7 bases. The CDR3 is made up of 14 amino acids. V was pared by 3 bases and J by 4 bases, with 5 bases of the junction left unmatched. The V gene's germline CDR1 is SGHRS and CDR2 YFSETQ. DNA for the CDR3: TGCGCCAGCAGCTGGGGACAGTTTCCAGATACGCAGTATTTT. This codes for CASSWGQFPDTQYF. Full variable domain (remainder filled in from reference TRBV5-1 and TRBJ2-3): KAGVTQTPRYLIKTRGQQVTLSCSPISGHRSVSWYQQTPGQGLQFLFEYFSETQRNKGNFPGRFSGRQFSNSRSEMNVSTLELGDSALYLCASSWGQFPDTQYFGPGTRLTVL.

This clone was detected only a few times. The chain's CDR3 is CASSPSTGTGTGELFF. Written as DNA, the CDR3 is TGTGCCAGCAGCCCGTCTACCGGGACTGGCACCGGGGAGCTGTTTTTT. The V and J genes are TRBV7-3 and TRBJ2-2, with D maybe TRBD2 (6 bases). With 5 bases removed from V and 4 bases from J, the gap between germline ends came to 17 bases. CDR1 is SGHTA, CDR2 FQGTGA, per germline. The CDR3 has 16 residues.

The chain carries TRBV6-5 and TRBJ1-3; no firm D call. Looked up from germline, CDR1 is MNHEY and CDR2 is SVGAGI. Trimming took off 0 bases at V and 0 bases at J, with 9 bases between the two ends. CDR3 length equals 16 residues. The CDR3 nucleotides read TGTGCCAGCAGTTACTCGAGGGATCACTCTGGAAACACCATATATTTT. Encoded protein: CASSYSRDHSGNTIYF.

The chain combines TRBV6-1 with TRBJ2-7; D call uncertain. The CDR3 contains 12 residues. Trimming took off 3 bases at V and 4 bases at J, with 7 bases between the two ends. Per germline, CDR1 MNHNS and CDR2 SASEGT. The DNA for the CDR3 is TGTGCCAGCAGTGAGAGACAATACGAGCAGTACTTC. It specifies CASSERQYEQYF.

The genes are TRBV19 and TRBJ2-7, with D uncertain. Looked up from germline, CDR1 is LNHDA and CDR2 is SQIVND (reference sequence). The CDR3 has 14 residues. Between the trimmed V and J ends, which lost 5 bases and 6 bases, there was a span of 17 bases. The CDR3 sequence: CASSQPVLNGEQYF. The CDR3 coding sequence is TGTGCCAGTAGTCAACCGGTCCTAAACGGCGAGCAGTACTTC.

For this clone: Other DNA sequences in the sample encode the same CDR3. The chain links TRBV5-1 to TRBJ2-5, with 7 bases aligning to TRBD2. CDR3 length: 16 amino acids. V shed 2 bases and J 0 bases; nucleotides not matched to a gene: 7. Germline V gene data show CDR1 as SGHRS and CDR2 as YFSETQ. In nucleotides, the CDR3 is TGCGCCAGCAGCTTAGTGACTAGCTCCTACCAAGAGACCCAGTACTTC. It encodes CASSLVTSSYQETQYF.

This clone was seen only a few times. The gene calls are TRBV28 and TRBJ2-2, with 7 bases identical to TRBD2. The CDR3 contains 15 residues. The J segment lost 2 bases and the V segment lost 8 bases, leaving 8 bases of the junction unmatched. CDR1 MDHEN and CDR2 SYDVKM come from the germline V gene. CDR3 coding DNA: TGTGCCAGCGGATTAGCGGGCGGCAACACCGGGGAGCTGTTTTTT. Translation: CASGLAGGNTGELFF.